Each of the 14 T cell receptor beta chains below was sequenced from the same sample in a study of breast tumors, draining lymph nodes, adjacent tissues. TCRdb ran MiXCR on the multiplex PCR reads and lists one entry per CDR3 protein. The sample shows under 150,000 distinct CDR3 sequences, about 20% of them seen only once. The lymph nodes were axillary draining lymph nodes from breast cancer patients. The specimen was axillary lymph node tissue. The source is a female donor with breast cancer. Some clones in this sample may be carry-over from other donors' samples.

This clonotype was counted many times. The CDR3 DNA reads as TGTGCCAGCACTTACCGGGACTATCTCGGGGAGCAGTACTTC. It is translated as CASTYRDYLGEQYF. J is TRBJ2-7 and V is TRBV6-1, with 7 positions matching TRBD2. Germline lookup yields CDR1 MNHNS and CDR2 SASEGT. CDR3 length: 14 amino acids. V shed 7 bases and J 7 bases; nucleotides not matched to a gene: 13.

This clonotype was seen repeatedly, ten times or more. The chain links TRBV19 to TRBJ2-7; 9 bases fit TRBD2. The CDR3 spans 13 residues. With 10 bases clipped from V and 0 bases from J, the junction kept 4 bases outside the gene matches. Germline CDR1 reads LNHDA; CDR2 reads SQIVND (reference sequence). CDR3 residues: CATRSGSSYEQYF. The CDR3 region has the DNA TGTGCCACCCGTAGCGGGAGCTCCTACGAGCAGTACTTC. Full variable domain (rest looked up from reference TRBV19 and TRBJ2-7): DGGITQSPKYLFRKEGQNVTLSCEQNLNHDAMYWYRQDPGQGLRLIYYSQIVNDFQKGDIAEGYSVSREKKESFPLTVTSAQKNPTAFYLCATRSGSSYEQYFGPGTRLTVT.

This clonotype was observed at least ten times. The rearrangement joins TRBV10-2 to TRBJ1-3, with D perhaps matching TRBD1 (6 bases). Germline V CDR1 and CDR2: WSHSY, SAAADI. V lost 10 bases and J 1 base, leaving 14 bases between the germline ends. CDR3 length: 14 amino acids. The CDR3 protein is CATEETGSGNTIYF. CDR3 in DNA: TGCGCCACCGAAGAGACAGGATCTGGAAACACCATATATTTT.

This clonotype was observed at least ten times. CDR3 sequence (DNA): TGTGCCAGCAGCCAAGGACGGCAGCAATACACAGATACGCAGTATTTT. This translates into CASSQGRQQYTDTQYF. The chain has TRBV4-2 and TRBJ2-3, with no clear D. Looked up from germline, CDR1 is LGHNA and CDR2 is YNFKEQ. CDR3 length: 16 amino acids. V gave up 1 base and J gave up 2 bases, with 13 bases separating them.

This clonotype showed up just a few times. The chain is built from TRBV4-1 and TRBJ1-4; D is uncertain. The germline gives CDR1 MGHRA, CDR2 YSYEKL. Trimming shortened V by 0 bases and J by 0 bases, and 5 bases separated the two germline ends. This CDR3 comprises 15 residues. This chain's CDR3 is CASSQEAATNEKLFF. The CDR3 DNA reads as TGCGCCAGCAGCCAAGAGGCAGCAACTAATGAAAAACTGTTTTTT.

There are a few counts of this clonotype. The gene calls are TRBV27 and TRBJ2-6; D call uncertain. Germline-derived CDR1 and CDR2 are MNHEY and SMNVEV (reference sequence). The CDR3 contains 16 residues. Trimming pared 5 bases from V and 0 bases from J, leaving 11 bases between. The DNA for the CDR3 is TGTGCCAGCAGTGTCTCACGCGCCTCTGGGGCCAACGTCCTGACTTTC. Protein: CASSVSRASGANVLTF.

This clonotype was seen at least ten times. J is TRBJ1-5 and V is TRBV20-1; no reliable D call. The germline CDR1 and CDR2 sequences are DFQATT and SNEGSKA (reference sequence). CDR3 length equals 15 residues. Trimming removed 2 bases at V and 0 bases at J, with 11 bases between. The CDR3 loop reads CSARKGGNSNQPQHF. Written as DNA, the CDR3 is TGCAGTGCTAGAAAGGGAGGGAATAGCAATCAGCCCCAGCATTTT.

The table lists this clonotype with many counts. This chain joins TRBV20-1 and TRBJ2-3, with 14 bases fitting TRBD2. J gave up 1 base and V 6 bases, and 9 bases lay outside the gene matches. Per germline, CDR1 DFQATT and CDR2 SNEGSKA (reference sequence). The CDR3 extends over 17 amino acids. CDR3 loop: CSAPGLAGGFRTDTQYF. CDR3 nucleotide sequence: TGCAGTGCCCCAGGACTAGCGGGAGGATTCCGCACAGATACGCAGTATTTT.

This clonotype was found once. This may be a read error: a much more frequent sequence differs by one nucleotide. The rearrangement links TRBV10-3 to TRBJ2-1; D not certain. The CDR3 length is 16 residues. The germline V and J ends were trimmed by 4 bases and 4 bases, with 17 bases remaining between them. CDR1 is ENHRY and CDR2 is SYGVKD in the germline V gene. The CDR3 bases are TGTGCCATCAGTGTGGGCCCCCCTGACGGTTACAATGAGCAGTTCTTC. It encodes CAISVGPPDGYNEQFF.

The chain carries TRBV9 and TRBJ2-7, with D unresolved. CDR1 and CDR2 from the germline V gene are SGDLS and YYNGEE. This CDR3 contains 15 residues. The V gene lost 0 bases and the J gene lost 0 bases, with 10 bases spanning the gap. As DNA, the CDR3 is TGTGCCAGCAGCGTAGGGTCCCAGAGCTCCTACGAGCAGTACTTC. This encodes CASSVGSQSSYEQYF.

The sample holds a few counts of this clonotype. The chain combines TRBV27 with TRBJ2-2; D might be TRBD1 (6 bases). CDR1 MNHEY and CDR2 SMNVEV come from the germline V gene (reference sequence). The CDR3 length is 15 residues. The V gene lost 2 bases and the J gene lost 3 bases, with 10 bases spanning the gap. CDR3: CASSLLQGDTGELFF. CDR3 nucleotides: TGTGCCAGCAGTTTACTACAGGGAGACACCGGGGAGCTGTTTTTT.

This clonotype has a count of ten or more. The chain links TRBV18 to TRBJ2-5; D ambiguous. The V gene lost 3 bases and the J gene lost 6 bases, with 5 bases spanning the gap. Looked up from germline, CDR1 is KGHSH and CDR2 is LQKENI. CDR3 length equals 11 residues. This CDR3 reads CASSPEQTQYF. CDR3 coding DNA: TGTGCCAGCTCACCTGAACAGACCCAGTACTTC. Filled out from reference TRBV18 and TRBJ2-5, the complete variable domain reads NAGVMQNPRHLVRRRGQEARLRCSPMKGHSHVYWYRQLPEEGLKFMVYLQKENIIDESGMPKERFSAEFPKEGPSILRIQQVVRGDSAAYFCASSPEQTQYFGPGTRLLVL.

Ten or more counts support this clonotype. The chain uses TRBV20-1 and TRBJ2-1; 8 nucleotides align to TRBD2. V shed 0 bases, J shed 5 bases, and the junction held 9 bases outside the gene matches. The germline gives CDR1 DFQATT, CDR2 SNEGSKA (reference sequence). This CDR3 region has 16 residues. The CDR3 nucleotides are TGCAGTGCTAGAGATCCTGAAGCGGGAGCCAACAATGAGCAGTTCTTC. It codes for CSARDPEAGANNEQFF.

This chain joins TRBV4-1 and TRBJ2-2; perhaps TRBD1 as D (9 bases). Trimming removed 7 bases at V and 4 bases at J, with 19 bases between. This CDR3 is 16 amino acids long. Germline V lookup: CDR1 MGHRA, CDR2 YSYEKL. The CDR3 reads CASTPGGTGPTGELFF. The CDR3 DNA reads TGCGCCAGCACCCCGGGGGGGACAGGGCCCACCGGGGAGCTGTTTTTT.